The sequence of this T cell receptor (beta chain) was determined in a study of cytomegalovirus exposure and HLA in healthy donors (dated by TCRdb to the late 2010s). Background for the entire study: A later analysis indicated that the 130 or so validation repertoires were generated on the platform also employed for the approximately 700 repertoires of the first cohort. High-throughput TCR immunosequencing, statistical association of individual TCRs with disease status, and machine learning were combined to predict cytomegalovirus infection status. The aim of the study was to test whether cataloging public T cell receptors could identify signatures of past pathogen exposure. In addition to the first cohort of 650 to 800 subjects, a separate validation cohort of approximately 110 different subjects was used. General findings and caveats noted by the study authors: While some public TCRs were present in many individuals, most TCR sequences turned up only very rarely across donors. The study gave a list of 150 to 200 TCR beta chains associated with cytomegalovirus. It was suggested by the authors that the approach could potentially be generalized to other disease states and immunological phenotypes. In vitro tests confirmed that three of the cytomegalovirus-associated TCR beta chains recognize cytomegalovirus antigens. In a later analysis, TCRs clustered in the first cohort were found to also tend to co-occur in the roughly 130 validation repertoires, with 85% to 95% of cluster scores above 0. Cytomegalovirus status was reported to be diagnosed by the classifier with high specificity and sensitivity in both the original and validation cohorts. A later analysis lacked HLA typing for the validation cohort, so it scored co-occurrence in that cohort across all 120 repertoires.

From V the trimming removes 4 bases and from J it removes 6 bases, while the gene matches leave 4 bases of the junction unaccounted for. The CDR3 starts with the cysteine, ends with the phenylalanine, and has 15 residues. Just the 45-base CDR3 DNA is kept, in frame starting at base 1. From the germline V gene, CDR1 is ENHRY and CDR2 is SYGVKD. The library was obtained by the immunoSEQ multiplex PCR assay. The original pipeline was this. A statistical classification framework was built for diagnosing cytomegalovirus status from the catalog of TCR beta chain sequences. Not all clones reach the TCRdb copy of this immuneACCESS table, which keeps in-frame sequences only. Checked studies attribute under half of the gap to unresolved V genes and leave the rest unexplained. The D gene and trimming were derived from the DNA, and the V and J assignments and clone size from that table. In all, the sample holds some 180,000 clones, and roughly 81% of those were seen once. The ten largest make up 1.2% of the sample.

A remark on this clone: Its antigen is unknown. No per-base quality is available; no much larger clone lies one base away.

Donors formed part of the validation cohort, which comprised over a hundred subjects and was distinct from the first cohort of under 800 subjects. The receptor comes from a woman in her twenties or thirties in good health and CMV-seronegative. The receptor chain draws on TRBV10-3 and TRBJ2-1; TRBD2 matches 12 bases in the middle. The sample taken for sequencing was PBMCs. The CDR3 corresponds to CAISGGLAGINEQFF. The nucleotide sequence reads TGTGCCATCAGTGGGGGACTAGCGGGTATCAATGAGCAGTTCTTC.